Listed below are T cell receptor beta chains from one sample, sequenced in a study of human T cells and chemical hapten exposure. TCRdb passed the RACE reads through MiXCR, listing each CDR3 protein once. This table holds over 80,000 distinct CDR3 sequences, roughly a tenth found once. Material: whole blood, obtained in connection with sensitization to the hapten diphenylcyclopropenone (DPC). These receptors came from a woman aged 25 to 39 with alopecia areata. Some clones in this sample may be carry-over from other donors' samples. CDR3s include the opening cysteine and the closing phenylalanine or tryptophan. The order of the fields is V gene, clone size, J gene, D gene, CDR3 protein, CDR3 DNA. A D gene is named only where the DNA matches it firmly. Not all rows give a size; the values are once, few, many and, for expanded clones, a class.

>TRBV4-3|many|TRBJ2-7|TRBD1
CASSLAGGQGAFYEQYF
TGCGCCAGCAGCCTTGCTGGGGGACAGGGCGCCTTCTACGAGCAGTACTTC
>TRBV10-3|few|TRBJ2-2|NA
CAIKNIGELFF
TGTGCCATCAAAAATATCGGGGAGCTGTTTTTT
>TRBV20-1|many|TRBJ2-7|TRBD1
CSAPDRGDEQYF
TGCAGTGCTCCCGACAGGGGAGACGAGCAGTACTTC
>TRBV20-1|many|TRBJ2-7|TRBD1
CSARGDRESYEQYF
TGCAGTGCTAGGGGGGACAGGGAGTCCTACGAGCAGTACTTC
>TRBV3-1|many|TRBJ1-1|NA
CASSQKGWNTEAFF
TGTGCCAGCAGCCAAAAGGGGTGGAACACTGAAGCTTTCTTT
>TRBV12-3/TRBV12-4|many|TRBJ2-3|NA
CASRSTDTQYF
TGTGCCAGCAGGAGCACAGATACGCAGTATTTT
>TRBV5-6|NA|TRBJ2-7|TRBD1
CASSHFRTGQAYEQYF
TGTGCCAGCAGCCACTTCAGGACAGGGCAGGCCTACGAGCAGTACTTC
>TRBV6-5|NA|TRBJ2-6|NA
CASGTGTVISGANVLTF
TGTGCCAGCGGTACCGGGACCGTAATCTCTGGGGCCAACGTCCTGACTTTC
>TRBV9|many|TRBJ2-1|NA
CASSTSPTNEQFF
TGTGCCAGCAGCACCTCCCCAACGAATGAGCAGTTCTTC
>TRBV6-5|many|TRBJ1-1|NA
CASAPFWGNTEAFF
TGTGCCAGCGCCCCTTTCTGGGGGAACACTGAAGCTTTCTTT
>TRBV28|few|TRBJ1-1|TRBD1
CASRNRGNTEAFF
TGTGCCAGCAGAAACAGGGGGAACACTGAAGCTTTCTTT
>TRBV24-1|NA|TRBJ2-3|NA
CATSDSGTSYTDTQYF
TGTGCCACCAGTGATTCCGGGACTTCGTACACAGATACGCAGTATTTT
>TRBV12-3/TRBV12-4|few|TRBJ2-1|NA
CASSLNSGQFF
TGTGCCAGCAGTTTAAATAGCGGGCAGTTCTTC
>TRBV19|few|TRBJ1-1|NA
CASSIEDGIAEAFF
TGTGCCAGTAGTATAGAAGACGGGATAGCTGAAGCTTTCTTT
>TRBV11-3|NA|TRBJ1-1|TRBD1
CASSEAGGTDTEAFF
TGTGCCAGCAGCGAAGCAGGGGGCACGGACACTGAAGCTTTCTTT
>TRBV7-9|many|TRBJ1-5|TRBD1
CASSLGTGTNQPQHF
TGTGCCAGCAGCTTAGGGACAGGGACCAATCAGCCCCAGCATTTT
>TRBV20-1|NA|TRBJ1-1|TRBD1
CSARQGAIMNTEAFF
TGCAGTGCTAGACAGGGGGCCATCATGAACACTGAAGCTTTCTTT
>TRBV12-3/TRBV12-4|NA|TRBJ2-7|TRBD1
CAHPQGAYEQYF
TGTGCCCACCCACAGGGGGCCTACGAGCAGTACTTC
>TRBV6-6|many|TRBJ2-5|NA
CASSWVQETQYF
TGTGCCAGCAGCTGGGTCCAAGAGACCCAGTACTTC
>TRBV27|NA|TRBJ2-1|NA
CASSYWRGGEQFF
TGTGCCAGCAGTTACTGGCGGGGTGGTGAGCAGTTCTTC
>TRBV5-1|many|TRBJ2-7|NA
CASSSQGSHEQYF
TGCGCCAGCAGCTCCCAGGGGTCTCACGAGCAGTACTTC
>TRBV6-6|many|TRBJ1-3|NA
CASSYSEASSGNTIYF
TGTGCCAGCAGTTACTCGGAAGCGAGCTCTGGAAACACCATATATTTT
>TRBV29-1|few|TRBJ2-3|NA
CSAGAVDTQYF
TGCAGCGCCGGCGCCGTGGATACGCAGTATTTT
>TRBV6-2/TRBV6-3|NA|TRBJ2-7|NA
CASSPVEGPYEQYF
TGTGCCAGCAGCCCCGTTGAGGGCCCCTACGAGCAGTACTTC
>TRBV2|many|TRBJ1-3|TRBD1
CASSLDRSNGNTIYF
TGTGCCAGCAGTCTGGACAGGAGTAATGGAAACACCATATATTTT
>TRBV6-1|many|TRBJ1-4|NA
CASSSLSNEKLFF
TGTGCCAGCAGTAGCTTATCTAATGAAAAACTGTTTTTT
>TRBV3-1|NA|TRBJ2-5|NA
CASSPGTSGGQETQYF
TGTGCCAGCAGCCCCGGGACCTCAGGAGGCCAAGAGACCCAGTACTTC
>TRBV4-2|many|TRBJ2-3|TRBD2
CASSQGLAGADTQYF
TGTGCCAGCAGCCAAGGGCTAGCGGGAGCAGATACGCAGTATTTT
>TRBV4-2|many|TRBJ1-2|NA
CASSHESGARYYGYTF
TGTGCCAGCAGCCACGAATCGGGGGCGCGGTACTATGGCTACACCTTC
>TRBV7-6|many|TRBJ2-3|NA
CASSRQWSTDTQYF
TGTGCCAGCAGCCGACAGTGGAGCACAGATACGCAGTATTTT
>TRBV6-2/TRBV6-3|many|TRBJ2-7|NA
CASSYEGTGVYEQYF
TGTGCCAGCAGTTACGAGGGAACGGGGGTCTACGAGCAGTACTTC
>TRBV19|NA|TRBJ2-1|NA
CASNPGGVYNEQFF
TGTGCCAGTAACCCAGGTGGAGTTTACAATGAGCAGTTCTTC
>TRBV29-1|many|TRBJ2-5|NA
CSVEDSGSGATQYF
TGCAGCGTTGAAGATTCCGGGTCCGGGGCGACCCAGTACTTC
>TRBV28|few|TRBJ1-1|NA
CASSWGTTEAFF
TGTGCCAGCAGTTGGGGGACAACTGAAGCTTTCTTT
>TRBV7-2|many|TRBJ2-5|NA
CASSLTLAQETQYF
TGTGCCAGCAGCTTAACCCTAGCACAAGAGACCCAGTACTTC
>TRBV24-1|NA|TRBJ2-2|NA
CATTGRTGELFF
TGTGCCACGACAGGTCGTACCGGGGAGCTGTTTTTT
>TRBV3-1|many|TRBJ1-2|NA
CASSHSSEGYTF
TGTGCCAGCAGCCATTCATCGGAGGGCTACACCTTC
>TRBV18|NA|TRBJ1-1|NA
CASSPRNTEAFF
TGTGCCAGCTCACCCAGGAACACTGAAGCTTTCTTT
>TRBV20-1|NA|TRBJ2-3|NA
CSAQPAGGDTQYF
TGCAGTGCGCAACCTGCCGGAGGAGATACGCAGTATTTT
>TRBV30|many|TRBJ2-7|NA
CAWSHLYEQYF
TGTGCCTGGAGTCACCTCTACGAGCAGTACTTC
>TRBV7-9|many|TRBJ2-4|NA
CASSLEGGPANIQYF
TGTGCCAGCAGCTTAGAGGGGGGCCCAGCAAACATTCAGTACTTC
>TRBV5-1|many|TRBJ2-5|NA
CASSLSGRPYF
TGCGCCAGCAGCTTGTCGGGCCGGCCGTACTTC
>TRBV6-2/TRBV6-3|many|TRBJ1-1|NA
CASSYSNRGMNTEAFF
TGTGCCAGCAGTTACTCGAATCGGGGCATGAACACTGAAGCTTTCTTT
>TRBV18|many|TRBJ1-3|NA
CASSVTESSGNTVYF
TGTGCCAGCTCAGTTACAGAGAGCTCTGGAAACACCGTATATTTT
>TRBV12-3/TRBV12-4|many|TRBJ2-5|NA
CASSPSDSLPETQYF
TGTGCCAGCAGTCCATCGGACAGCCTCCCAGAGACCCAGTACTTC
>TRBV6-6|few|TRBJ1-6|NA
CASSYSIGGQIRNSPLHF
TGTGCCAGCAGTTACTCGATTGGAGGCCAGATCAGGAATTCACCCCTCCACTTT
>TRBV28|NA|TRBJ1-6|NA
CASGTLQSSYNSPLHF
TGTGCCAGCGGAACCCTACAGAGCTCCTATAATTCACCCCTCCACTTT
>TRBV24-1|few|TRBJ1-1|NA
CATSDMGDTEAFF
TGTGCCACCAGTGATATGGGAGACACTGAAGCTTTCTTT
>TRBV28|few|TRBJ2-7|NA
CATAEDTGSYEQYF
TGTGCCACCGCCGAGGACACGGGATCCTACGAGCAGTACTTC
>TRBV28|few|TRBJ2-6|TRBD1
CASRPTGTGANVLTF
TGTGCCAGCAGACCGACAGGGACTGGGGCCAACGTCCTGACTTTC
>TRBV7-2|NA|TRBJ2-3|NA
CASSLASGVGTDTQYF
TGTGCCAGCAGCTTAGCGTCCGGAGTCGGCACAGATACGCAGTATTTT
>TRBV12-3/TRBV12-4|few|TRBJ2-3|NA
CASRWGDSTDTQYF
TGTGCCAGCAGATGGGGGGATAGCACAGATACGCAGTATTTT
>TRBV4-2|many|TRBJ1-4|NA
CASSLGTDPTNEKLFF
TGTGCCAGCAGCCTTGGGACGGACCCAACTAATGAAAAACTGTTTTTT
>TRBV27|many|TRBJ2-7|NA
CASIPRVGQGPSYEQYF
TGTGCCAGCATTCCCAGAGTGGGTCAGGGCCCATCCTACGAGCAGTACTTC